A selection of T cell receptor beta chains follows, all from one sample in a study of cytomegalovirus exposure and HLA in healthy donors. TCRdb's table, derived via immunoSEQ multiplex PCR, lists solely in-frame clones and lacks some. With under 150,000 clones in the sample, the ten largest clones hold approximately 1.5%. The sample was PBMCs. Receptors were obtained from a woman aged 40 to 50 in good health and CMV-seronegative. Each CDR3 is given with its conserved first and last residue. Fields, in order: V gene, D gene, J gene, CDR3 protein, CDR3 DNA. A D gene is named only where the DNA matches it firmly.

v_gene: TRBV5-1
d_gene: TRBD2
j_gene: TRBJ2-5
CDR3aa: CASSLAGRLAGPQETQYF
CDR3nt: TGCGCCAGCAGCTTGGCCGGGAGGCTAGCGGGGCCCCAAGAGACCCAGTACTTC

v_gene: TRBV15
d_gene: -
j_gene: TRBJ1-2
CDR3aa: CATSRATRMETSGYTF
CDR3nt: TGTGCCACCAGCAGAGCAACCCGAATGGAGACGAGCGGCTACACCTTC

v_gene: TRBV19
d_gene: -
j_gene: TRBJ1-4
CDR3aa: CASRILGRLDEKLFF
CDR3nt: TGTGCCAGTAGGATTTTGGGGAGATTGGATGAAAAACTGTTTTTT

v_gene: TRBV9
d_gene: -
j_gene: TRBJ1-3
CDR3aa: CASSDVAGRTIYF
CDR3nt: TGTGCCAGCAGCGACGTGGCAGGCCGCACCATATATTTT

v_gene: TRBV5-6
d_gene: -
j_gene: TRBJ1-5
CDR3aa: CASSLAPAGPQHF
CDR3nt: TGTGCCAGCAGCTTGGCCCCGGCGGGGCCCCAGCATTTT

v_gene: TRBV5-1
d_gene: -
j_gene: TRBJ1-4
CDR3aa: CASSLVGTRGEKLFF
CDR3nt: TGCGCCAGCAGCTTGGTCGGAACTCGGGGTGAAAAACTGTTTTTT

v_gene: TRBV5-1
d_gene: -
j_gene: TRBJ2-3
CDR3aa: CASSLWSTSTDTQYF
CDR3nt: TGCGCCAGCAGCTTGTGGTCGACTAGCACAGATACGCAGTATTTT

v_gene: TRBV11-2
d_gene: TRBD2
j_gene: TRBJ2-1
CDR3aa: CASSSGLAGGRGYNEQFF
CDR3nt: TGTGCCAGCAGCTCCGGACTAGCGGGGGGGCGTGGGTACAATGAGCAGTTCTTC

v_gene: TRBV9
d_gene: -
j_gene: TRBJ2-1
CDR3aa: CASSVSDSLYYNEQFF
CDR3nt: TGTGCCAGCAGCGTCTCCGACAGCCTTTACTACAATGAGCAGTTCTTC

v_gene: TRBV18
d_gene: -
j_gene: TRBJ1-5
CDR3aa: CASSPSVGNQPQHF
CDR3nt: TGTGCCAGCTCACCATCGGTCGGCAATCAGCCCCAGCATTTT

v_gene: TRBV10-3
d_gene: TRBD1
j_gene: TRBJ1-2
CDR3aa: CAITGQVNYGYTF
CDR3nt: TGTGCCATCACCGGACAGGTCAACTATGGCTACACCTTC